Below are 19 T cell receptor beta chains sequenced from a single sample in a study of shared clonotypes between healthy human individuals (dated by TCRdb to the early 2020s). CD8 naive samples were CD45RO-negative cells positively selected for CCR7, giving a CD45RA+CCR7+ population that excluded TemRA cells. Libraries were constructed by the immunoSEQ multiplex PCR assay. TCRdb retrieved this table from immuneACCESS and kept in-frame rearrangements only. Not all clones are present; in checked studies, unresolved V genes account for under half, and no reason is known for the remainder. Counted in this sample were about 680,000 clones; 92% of them appeared once. Approximately 24% of the sample is taken by the ten largest. The specimen sequenced was naive CD8+ T cells sorted from blood. The sample's cell subset or site, from its label and the paper: CD45RA+CCR7+. The source of these receptors is a man younger than 45 in good health.

This sequence joins TRBV28 and TRBJ2-1; no definite D call. With 3 bases removed from V and 1 base from J, the gap between germline ends came to 13 bases. Germline V gives CDR1 MDHEN, CDR2 SYDVKM. This CDR3 is 16 amino acids long. CDR3 bases: TGTGCCAGCAGTTTTAACCCTCGGTGGTCCTACAATGAGCAGTTCTTC. Translating gives CASSFNPRWSYNEQFF.

The chain joins TRBV18 to TRBJ1-2; no reliable D call. Germline V gives CDR1 KGHSH, CDR2 LQKENI. V was clipped by 0 bases and J by 7 bases, with 18 bases between them. The CDR3 consists of 16 residues. CDR3 protein: CASSPPWRVVFCGYTF. In DNA form, the CDR3 reads TGTGCCAGCTCACCACCGTGGAGGGTAGTTTTCTGTGGCTACACCTTC.

The V and J genes are TRBV15 and TRBJ2-7; no clear D. Per germline, CDR1 LNHNV and CDR2 YYDKDF (reference sequence). Deletions cut 3 bases from V and 4 bases from J, with 10 bases between. This CDR3 is built from 13 residues. The chain's CDR3 is CATSSPGRYEQYF. The CDR3 DNA reads as TGTGCCACCAGCAGTCCCGGGCGTTACGAGCAGTACTTC. Filled out from reference TRBV15 and TRBJ2-7, the complete variable domain reads DAMVIQNPRYQVTQFGKPVTLSCSQTLNHNVMYWYQQKSSQAPKLLFHYYDKDFNNEADTPDNFQSRRPNTSFCFLDIRSPGLGDTAMYLCATSSPGRYEQYFGPGTRLTVT.

This clone occurred once. The chain joins TRBV28 to TRBJ1-1; D gene unclear. The CDR3 is 15 residues long. Per the germline V gene, CDR1 is MDHEN and CDR2 is SYDVKM. With 2 bases removed from V and 3 bases from J, the gap between germline ends came to 13 bases. This chain's CDR3 is CASSLRGTQDTEAFF. The CDR3 DNA sequence: TGTGCCAGCAGTTTACGGGGAACGCAGGACACTGAAGCTTTCTTT.

The chain joins TRBV13 to TRBJ2-1; TRBD2 matches at 11 bases. Germline CDR1 PRHDT, CDR2 FYEKMQ (reference sequence). The CDR3 sequence is 19 residues long. V trimming: 5 bases; J trimming: 3 bases; junction bases outside the gene matches: 15. CDR3 amino acids: CASSTSGTVTSGSYNEQFF. In DNA, the CDR3 is TGTGCCAGCAGCACCTCCGGGACGGTTACTAGCGGGAGCTACAATGAGCAGTTCTTC.

Comments on this clone: Other DNA sequences in the sample encode the same CDR3. The chain couples TRBV7-3 to TRBJ2-1, with D maybe TRBD1 (6 bases). Trimming pared 0 bases from V and 0 bases from J, leaving 9 bases between. The length of the CDR3 is 16 residues. CDR1 and CDR2 (germline): SGHTA, FQGTGA. The CDR3 sequence is CASSLTGTSSYNEQFF. The CDR3 bases are TGTGCCAGCAGCTTAACCGGGACATCCTCCTACAATGAGCAGTTCTTC.

The gene calls are TRBV4-2 and TRBJ1-5; TRBD1 agrees at 10 bases. V was pared by 6 bases and J by 3 bases, with 5 bases of the junction left unmatched. CDR1 and CDR2 from the germline V gene are LGHNA and YNFKEQ. The CDR3 runs to 15 residues. CDR3 region: CASSRDRGLNQPQHF. DNA for the CDR3: TGTGCCAGCAGTCGGGACAGGGGACTCAATCAGCCCCAGCATTTT.

The count of this clone is one. The chain employs TRBV29-1 and TRBJ2-5; D gene unclear. Per the germline V gene, CDR1 is SQVTM and CDR2 is ANQGSEA. Trimming shortened V by 6 bases and J by 4 bases, and 15 bases separated the two germline ends. CDR3 size: 13 residues. CDR3 sequence reads: CSVRAAAGETQYF. The DNA of the CDR3 is TGCAGCGTAAGGGCGGCAGCCGGAGAGACCCAGTACTTC.

Details on this clone: A junction end diverges from the germline sequence, so it may reflect a read error. The chain uses TRBV5-6 and TRBJ2-1; 7 bases are shared with TRBD1. CDR3 size: 15 residues. Looked up from germline, CDR1 is SGHDT and CDR2 is YYEEEE. The CDR3 bases are TGTGCCAGCACAAGGGACAGATTATCCTTCAATGAGCAGTTCTTC. It yields the protein CASTRDRLSFNEQFF.

CDR3 nucleotide sequence: TGTGCCAGCAGTCCACCCTGGGGAGCCCAGTACTTC. Its protein is CASSPPWGAQYF. This chain links TRBV28 with TRBJ2-5; possibly TRBD2 for D (5 bases). Per germline, CDR1 MDHEN and CDR2 SYDVKM. This CDR3 is built from 12 residues. V gave up 5 bases and J gave up 9 bases, with 13 bases separating them.

CDR3 in DNA: TGTGCCAGTAGTCCGTGGGGAATCTCCTACGAGCAGTACTTC. Translation: CASSPWGISYEQYF. The V call is TRBV19, the J call TRBJ2-7; D not certain. V lost 5 bases to trimming and J lost 0 bases, with 11 bases between them. Germline V lookup: CDR1 LNHDA, CDR2 SQIVND (reference sequence). CDR3 length equals 14 residues.

The V and J genes are TRBV11-2 and TRBJ2-3; no reliable D call. The germline V gene encodes CDR1 SGHAT and CDR2 FQNNGV. There are 11 residues in the CDR3. V gave up 3 bases and J gave up 5 bases, with 3 bases separating them. This chain's CDR3 is CASSFGDTQYF. DNA for the CDR3: TGTGCCAGCAGCTTTGGAGATACGCAGTATTTT.

The rearrangement joins TRBV5-4 to TRBJ2-1; TRBD1 agrees at 7 bases. Germline values: CDR1 SGHNT, CDR2 YYREEE (reference sequence). The CDR3 is 14 amino acids. V trimming: 4 bases; J trimming: 2 bases; junction bases outside the gene matches: 3. Here the CDR3 DNA reads TGTGCCAGCAGCGGGACAGTAACCTACAATGAGCAGTTCTTC. Amino acid sequence: CASSGTVTYNEQFF.

This clone has a handful of counts. The chain is built from TRBV28 and TRBJ2-7, with D possibly TRBD2 on 5 matching bases. Germline CDR1 is MDHEN and CDR2 is SYDVKM. The CDR3 extends over 16 amino acids. V lost 6 bases and J lost 3, with 21 bases in between. The CDR3 here is CASRSSSTPGNYEQYF. For the CDR3, the DNA is TGTGCCAGCAGGTCTTCCTCGACACCGGGGAACTACGAGCAGTACTTC. Based on the CDR3 plus reference TRBV28 and TRBJ2-7, the full variable domain is DVKVTQSSRYLVKRTGEKVFLECVQDMDHENMFWYRQDPGLGLRLIYFSYDVKMKEKGDIPEGYSVSREKKERFSLILESASTNQTSMYLCASRSSSTPGNYEQYFGPGTRLTVT.

The V call is TRBV6-5, the J call TRBJ2-1; D uncertain. CDR1 MNHEY and CDR2 SVGAGI come from the germline V gene. The CDR3 extends over 14 amino acids. V was pared by 2 bases and J by 6 bases, with 11 bases between. CDR3 loop: CASSYDDGFNEQFF. CDR3 sequence (DNA): TGTGCCAGCAGTTACGACGACGGATTCAATGAGCAGTTCTTC.

The gene calls are TRBV4-1 and TRBJ2-7, with D tentatively TRBD1 (6 bases). CDR1 MGHRA and CDR2 YSYEKL come from the germline V gene. The germline V and J ends were trimmed by 1 base and 0 bases, with 10 bases remaining between them. This CDR3 spans 15 amino acids. CDR3 sequence reads: CASSQAPTGSYEQYF. CDR3 coding DNA: TGCGCCAGCAGCCAAGCACCGACAGGCTCCTACGAGCAGTACTTC.

The V gene is TRBV7-2, the J gene TRBJ2-7; 8 nucleotides agree with TRBD2. CDR1 is SGHTA, CDR2 FQGNSA, per germline. The CDR3 has 15 residues. After removal of 1 base from V and 0 bases from J, the junction contained 2 bases not matched to a gene. The CDR3 reads CASSLGLALSYEQYF. Here the CDR3 DNA reads TGTGCCAGCAGCTTAGGACTAGCGCTCTCCTACGAGCAGTACTTC.

This chain connects TRBV5-1 to TRBJ2-1; maybe TRBD2 (5 bases). V was pared by 0 bases and J by 9 bases, with 19 bases between. The CDR3 totals 16 residues. Germline V lookup: CDR1 SGHRS, CDR2 YFSETQ. CDR3 DNA sequence: TGCGCCAGCAGCTTGGCGGGTGGGAGAGGGATATTTGAGCAGTTCTTC. This sequence encodes CASSLAGGRGIFEQFF.

The chain combines TRBV7-7 with TRBJ2-1; 9 bases fit TRBD2. The CDR3 has 18 residues. Germline V gene sequence: CDR1 SSHAT, CDR2 FNYEAQ (reference sequence). The V gene end was trimmed by 0 bases and the J gene end by 0 bases; junction bases not matched to a gene: 6. The CDR3 coding sequence is TGTGCCAGCAGCTTAGCGATAGCGGGAGTGGGCTCCTACAATGAGCAGTTCTTC. Encoded protein: CASSLAIAGVGSYNEQFF.